This is a list of T cell receptor beta chains from one sample in a study of tumor-infiltrating lymphocytes in primary liver carcinoma. TCRdb itself ran the multiplex PCR reads through MiXCR, one entry per CDR3 protein. The sample consists of about 74,000 distinct CDR3 sequences, roughly 69% of them appearing once. Specimen: liver tumor tissue from sampling region 4. These receptors originate from a man in his forties or fifties with primary liver carcinoma and hepatitis B virus infection. CDR3s include the opening cysteine and the closing phenylalanine or tryptophan.

TRBV11-2 CVSGFDRDRVGTGELLF
TRBV4-2 CASSHNSDSNQPQHF
TRBV28 CASSLPLAGGNYEQFF
TRBV6-6 CASSIMGRNPMNTEALF
TRBV6-1 CASSVMAHRGDEQCF
TRBV7-9 CASSLTWSDYGYTF
TRBV6-1 CASTEWQAANEQFF
TRBV5-5 CASSQGLRSYEQYF
TRBV6-5 CASSYRENIEAFF
TRBV5-1 CASSPGRAKNIQYF
TRBV6-6 CASSSGYSHNEQFF
TRBV6-5 CASSYGTSDTDTQYF
TRBV28 CASSFGMGGMDQPQHF
TRBV28 CASSPISDYGYIF
TRBV28 CASSYRGRAGNEQFF
TRBV4-2 CASSLFLAGDGSYNEQFF
TRBV4-1 CASSPRGTDTLYF
TRBV5-1 CASSSGVSSYNEQFF